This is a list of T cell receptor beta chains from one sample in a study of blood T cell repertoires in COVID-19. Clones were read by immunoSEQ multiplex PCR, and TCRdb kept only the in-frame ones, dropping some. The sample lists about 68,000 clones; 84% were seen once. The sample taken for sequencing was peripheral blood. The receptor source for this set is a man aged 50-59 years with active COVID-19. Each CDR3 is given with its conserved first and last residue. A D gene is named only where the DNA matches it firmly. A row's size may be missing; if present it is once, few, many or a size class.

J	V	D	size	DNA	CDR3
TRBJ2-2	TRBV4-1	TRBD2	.	TGCGCCAGCAGCCTGGGACTAGCCCGGTCCACCGGGGAGCTGTTTTTT	CASSLGLARSTGELFF
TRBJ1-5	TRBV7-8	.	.	TGTGCCAGCAGCTTAGTTTACCAGGGTAATCAGCCCCAGCATTTT	CASSLVYQGNQPQHF
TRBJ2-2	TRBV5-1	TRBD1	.	TGCGCCAGCACCCAGGGGGCTCACACCGGGGAGCTGTTTTTT	CASTQGAHTGELFF
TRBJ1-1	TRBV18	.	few	TGTGCCAGCTCACCCCAGGGAGGCACTGAAGCTTTCTTT	CASSPQGGTEAFF
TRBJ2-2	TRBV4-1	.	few	TGCGCCAGCAGCCTCCCACTAGCCAGTGGTATCACCGGGGAGCTGTTTTTT	CASSLPLASGITGELFF
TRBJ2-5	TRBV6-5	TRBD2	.	TGTGCCAGCACCGAAGGCCTAGCGGGGGGGTCGTCCCAGTACTTC	CASTEGLAGGSSQYF
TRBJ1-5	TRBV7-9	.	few	TGTGCGACTACCCAGGGGAATCAGCCCCAGCATTTT	CATTQGNQPQHF
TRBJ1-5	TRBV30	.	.	TGTGCCTGGAGTGTAGCTGGTGTTGGTCAGCCCCAGCATTTT	CAWSVAGVGQPQHF
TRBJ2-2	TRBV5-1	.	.	TGCGCCAGCAGCGGTGGGCAAACAGGGGAGCTGTTTTTT	CASSGGQTGELFF
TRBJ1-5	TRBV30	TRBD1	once	TGTGCCTGGGCATTGGGGACAGGGGGTAATCAGCCCCAGCATTTT	CAWALGTGGNQPQHF
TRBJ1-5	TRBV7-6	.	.	TGTGCCAGCAGCTTAGGTCAGGGGCAGCCCCAGCATTTT	CASSLGQGQPQHF
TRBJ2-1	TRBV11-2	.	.	TGTGCCAGCTTGGATTTTGGGGGAGGCACCTACAATGAGCAGTTCTTC	CASLDFGGGTYNEQFF
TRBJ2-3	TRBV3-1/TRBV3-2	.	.	TGTGCCAGCAGCCAAGATTTTGGCAGGGCCCTTGGCACAGATACGCAGTATTTT	CASSQDFGRALGTDTQYF
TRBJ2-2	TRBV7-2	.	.	TGTGCCAGCAGCTTAGTCTCCGGCCAGGGACTTTCCGCCGGGGAGCTGTTTTTT	CASSLVSGQGLSAGELFF
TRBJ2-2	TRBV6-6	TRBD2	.	TGTGCCAGCAGTTATTGGCGGGAGCCCGGGGAGCTGTTTTTT	CASSYWREPGELFF
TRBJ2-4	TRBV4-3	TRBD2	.	TGCGCCAGCAGCCAAACTAGCGGGGCGGAAAACATTCAGTACTTC	CASSQTSGAENIQYF
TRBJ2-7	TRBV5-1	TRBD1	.	TGCGCCAGCAGCTCAATGCCCGGGACAGGTTTTGAGCAGTACTTC	CASSSMPGTGFEQYF
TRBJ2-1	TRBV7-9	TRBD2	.	TGTGCCAGCAGCTTAAGAAGCGGGAGGGGCGATGAGCAGTTCTTC	CASSLRSGRGDEQFF